This TCR gamma chain was recovered during a study of gamma delta lymphoproliferative disorders and STAT genes. Study-wide findings and caveats: Low-frequency NGS calls may be less specific; leukemic clone sharing needs confirmation. Apart from a couple of gamma clonotypes, major patient clonotypes were public.

TCRdb re-called the multiplex PCR reads with CATT. Altogether 2,500 or so gamma-chain clones are present, about a tenth being singletons, with the ten largest covering around 9.9%. Sequencing used genomic DNA taken from PBMCs of patients and controls. CDR1 and CDR2 from the germline V gene are EGSTGY and YDSYTSSV. Germline trimming cut 6 bases from V and 7 bases from J; bases unmatched to any gene: 9. CDR3 length equals 12 residues. This clone is medium-sized by share. Its antigen is not known. The J gene is TRGJ1 or TRGJ2, the V gene TRGV4. The J gene, missing from TCRdb, was assigned here through DNA to germline matching. Sequenced sample: blood. This sequence originates from a human donor in good health. The DNA for the CDR3 is TGTGCCACCTGGCGTTTTCGGTATAAGAAACTCTTT. Protein: CATWRFRYKKLF.